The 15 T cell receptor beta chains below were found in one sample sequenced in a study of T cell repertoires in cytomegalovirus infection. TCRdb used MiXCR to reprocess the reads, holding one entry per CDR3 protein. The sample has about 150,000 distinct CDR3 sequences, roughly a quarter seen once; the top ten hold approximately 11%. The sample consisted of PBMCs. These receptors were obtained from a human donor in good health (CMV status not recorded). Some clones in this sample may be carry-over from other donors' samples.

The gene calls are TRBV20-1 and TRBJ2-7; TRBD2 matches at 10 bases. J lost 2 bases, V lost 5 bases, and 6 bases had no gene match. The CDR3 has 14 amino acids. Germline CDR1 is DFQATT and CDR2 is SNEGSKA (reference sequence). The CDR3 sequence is CSAEGTSGAYEQYF. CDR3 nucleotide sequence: TGCAGTGCTGAAGGCACTAGCGGGGCCTACGAGCAGTACTTC.

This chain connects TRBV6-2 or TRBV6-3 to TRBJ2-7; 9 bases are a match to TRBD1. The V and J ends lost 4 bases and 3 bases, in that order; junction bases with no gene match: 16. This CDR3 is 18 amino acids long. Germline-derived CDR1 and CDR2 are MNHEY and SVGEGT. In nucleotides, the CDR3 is TGTGCCAGCAGTTCCCCTCCGGGACAGGGAGGGGTCGTCTACGAGCAGTACTTC. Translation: CASSSPPGQGGVVYEQYF.

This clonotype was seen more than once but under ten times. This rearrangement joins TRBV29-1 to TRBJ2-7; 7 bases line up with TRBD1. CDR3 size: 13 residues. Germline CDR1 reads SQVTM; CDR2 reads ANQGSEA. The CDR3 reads CSGRDSSSYEQYF. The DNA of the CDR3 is TGCAGTGGCCGGGACAGTAGCTCCTACGAGCAGTACTTC.

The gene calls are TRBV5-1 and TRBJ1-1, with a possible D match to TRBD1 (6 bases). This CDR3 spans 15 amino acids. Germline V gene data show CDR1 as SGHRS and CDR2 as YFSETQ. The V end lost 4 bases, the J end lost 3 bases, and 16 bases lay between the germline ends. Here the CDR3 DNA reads TGCGCCAGCAGCGCGGAACAGGGCTTCGACACTGAAGCTTTCTTT. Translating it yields CASSAEQGFDTEAFF.

In nucleotides, the CDR3 is TGTGCCAGCAGCTCCTCCCTTTGGGTCGACACCGGGGAGCTGTTTTTT. Encoded protein: CASSSSLWVDTGELFF. The chain recombines TRBV7-6 with TRBJ2-2; no clear D. The CDR3 extends over 16 amino acids. V lost 4 bases and J 3 bases, leaving 15 bases between the germline ends. CDR1 SGHVS and CDR2 FNYEAQ come from the germline V gene. Based on the CDR3 plus reference TRBV7-6 and TRBJ2-2, the full variable domain is GAGVSQSPRYKVTKRGQDVALRCDPISGHVSLYWYRQALGQGPEFLTYFNYEAQQDKSGLPNDRFSAERPEGSISTLTIQRTEQRDSAMYRCASSSSLWVDTGELFFGEGSRLTVL.

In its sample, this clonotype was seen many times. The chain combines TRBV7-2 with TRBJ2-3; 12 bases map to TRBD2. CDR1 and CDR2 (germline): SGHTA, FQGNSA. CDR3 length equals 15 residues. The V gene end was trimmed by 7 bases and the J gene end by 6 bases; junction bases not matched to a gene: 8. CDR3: CASTPSGRAGDTQYF. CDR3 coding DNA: TGTGCCAGCACCCCTAGCGGGAGGGCTGGGGATACGCAGTATTTT.

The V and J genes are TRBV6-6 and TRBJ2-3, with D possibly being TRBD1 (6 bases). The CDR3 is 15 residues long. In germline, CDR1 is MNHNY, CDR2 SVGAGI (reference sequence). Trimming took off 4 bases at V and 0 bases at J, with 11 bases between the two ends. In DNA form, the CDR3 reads TGTGCCAGCAGTTCCCGGGACATAAGCACAGATACGCAGTATTTT. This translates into CASSSRDISTDTQYF.

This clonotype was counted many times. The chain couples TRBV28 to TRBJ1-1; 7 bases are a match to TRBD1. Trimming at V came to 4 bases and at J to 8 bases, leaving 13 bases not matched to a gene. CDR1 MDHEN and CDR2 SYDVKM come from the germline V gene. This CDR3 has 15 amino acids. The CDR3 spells CASSSWGRQGSEAFF. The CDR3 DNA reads TGTGCCAGCAGTTCATGGGGAAGACAGGGCTCCGAAGCTTTCTTT.

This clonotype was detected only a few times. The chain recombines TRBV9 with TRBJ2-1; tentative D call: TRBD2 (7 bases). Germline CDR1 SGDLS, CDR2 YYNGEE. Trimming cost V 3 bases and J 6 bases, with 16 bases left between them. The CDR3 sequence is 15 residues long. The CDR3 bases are TGTGCCAGCAGCGCCCGAGGGGGGGCGTTCAATGAGCAGTTCTTC. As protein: CASSARGGAFNEQFF.

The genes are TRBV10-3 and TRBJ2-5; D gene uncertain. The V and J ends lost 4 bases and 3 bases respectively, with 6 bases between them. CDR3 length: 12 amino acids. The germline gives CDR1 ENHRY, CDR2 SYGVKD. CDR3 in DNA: TGTGCCATCAGTGCCGGAAAAGAGACCCAGTACTTC. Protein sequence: CAISAGKETQYF.

CDR3: CASSLAGQPNQPQHF. CDR3 DNA sequence: TGCGCCAGCAGCTTGGCCGGACAGCCCAATCAGCCCCAGCATTTT. The chain links TRBV5-1 to TRBJ1-5; the D gene is possibly TRBD1 (6 bases). Trimming removed 0 bases at V and 3 bases at J, with 10 bases between. The CDR3 is made up of 15 amino acids. Germline loops: CDR1 SGHRS, CDR2 YFSETQ.

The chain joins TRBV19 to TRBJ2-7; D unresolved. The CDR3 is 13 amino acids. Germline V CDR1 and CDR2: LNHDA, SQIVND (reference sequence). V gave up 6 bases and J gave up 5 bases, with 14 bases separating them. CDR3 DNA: TGTGCCAGTAGCCCCGCGAGTGTGGACGAGCAGTACTTC. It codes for CASSPASVDEQYF.

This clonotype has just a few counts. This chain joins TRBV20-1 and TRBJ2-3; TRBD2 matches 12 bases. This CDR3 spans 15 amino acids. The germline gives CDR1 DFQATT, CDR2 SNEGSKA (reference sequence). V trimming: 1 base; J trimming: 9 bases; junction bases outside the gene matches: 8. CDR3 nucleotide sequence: TGCAGTGCTAGAGCTCCGACTAGCGGGGGAGAGACGCAGTATTTT. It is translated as CSARAPTSGGETQYF.

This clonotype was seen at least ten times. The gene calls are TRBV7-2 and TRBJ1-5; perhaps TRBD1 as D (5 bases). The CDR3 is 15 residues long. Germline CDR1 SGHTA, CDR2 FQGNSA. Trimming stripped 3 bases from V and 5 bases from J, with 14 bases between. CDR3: CASSLGPGTDQPQHF. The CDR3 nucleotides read TGTGCCAGCAGCTTGGGACCCGGGACGGATCAGCCCCAGCATTTT.

CDR3 bases: TGTGCCAGCAGTAGGGGACTAGCGGGGGTCGGGGAGTTCTTC. It translates to CASSRGLAGVGEFF. V and J are TRBV27 and TRBJ2-1; 14 bases are shared with TRBD2. V shed 5 bases and J 14 bases; nucleotides not matched to a gene: 8. This CDR3 region has 14 residues. Germline CDR1 is MNHEY and CDR2 is SMNVEV (reference sequence).